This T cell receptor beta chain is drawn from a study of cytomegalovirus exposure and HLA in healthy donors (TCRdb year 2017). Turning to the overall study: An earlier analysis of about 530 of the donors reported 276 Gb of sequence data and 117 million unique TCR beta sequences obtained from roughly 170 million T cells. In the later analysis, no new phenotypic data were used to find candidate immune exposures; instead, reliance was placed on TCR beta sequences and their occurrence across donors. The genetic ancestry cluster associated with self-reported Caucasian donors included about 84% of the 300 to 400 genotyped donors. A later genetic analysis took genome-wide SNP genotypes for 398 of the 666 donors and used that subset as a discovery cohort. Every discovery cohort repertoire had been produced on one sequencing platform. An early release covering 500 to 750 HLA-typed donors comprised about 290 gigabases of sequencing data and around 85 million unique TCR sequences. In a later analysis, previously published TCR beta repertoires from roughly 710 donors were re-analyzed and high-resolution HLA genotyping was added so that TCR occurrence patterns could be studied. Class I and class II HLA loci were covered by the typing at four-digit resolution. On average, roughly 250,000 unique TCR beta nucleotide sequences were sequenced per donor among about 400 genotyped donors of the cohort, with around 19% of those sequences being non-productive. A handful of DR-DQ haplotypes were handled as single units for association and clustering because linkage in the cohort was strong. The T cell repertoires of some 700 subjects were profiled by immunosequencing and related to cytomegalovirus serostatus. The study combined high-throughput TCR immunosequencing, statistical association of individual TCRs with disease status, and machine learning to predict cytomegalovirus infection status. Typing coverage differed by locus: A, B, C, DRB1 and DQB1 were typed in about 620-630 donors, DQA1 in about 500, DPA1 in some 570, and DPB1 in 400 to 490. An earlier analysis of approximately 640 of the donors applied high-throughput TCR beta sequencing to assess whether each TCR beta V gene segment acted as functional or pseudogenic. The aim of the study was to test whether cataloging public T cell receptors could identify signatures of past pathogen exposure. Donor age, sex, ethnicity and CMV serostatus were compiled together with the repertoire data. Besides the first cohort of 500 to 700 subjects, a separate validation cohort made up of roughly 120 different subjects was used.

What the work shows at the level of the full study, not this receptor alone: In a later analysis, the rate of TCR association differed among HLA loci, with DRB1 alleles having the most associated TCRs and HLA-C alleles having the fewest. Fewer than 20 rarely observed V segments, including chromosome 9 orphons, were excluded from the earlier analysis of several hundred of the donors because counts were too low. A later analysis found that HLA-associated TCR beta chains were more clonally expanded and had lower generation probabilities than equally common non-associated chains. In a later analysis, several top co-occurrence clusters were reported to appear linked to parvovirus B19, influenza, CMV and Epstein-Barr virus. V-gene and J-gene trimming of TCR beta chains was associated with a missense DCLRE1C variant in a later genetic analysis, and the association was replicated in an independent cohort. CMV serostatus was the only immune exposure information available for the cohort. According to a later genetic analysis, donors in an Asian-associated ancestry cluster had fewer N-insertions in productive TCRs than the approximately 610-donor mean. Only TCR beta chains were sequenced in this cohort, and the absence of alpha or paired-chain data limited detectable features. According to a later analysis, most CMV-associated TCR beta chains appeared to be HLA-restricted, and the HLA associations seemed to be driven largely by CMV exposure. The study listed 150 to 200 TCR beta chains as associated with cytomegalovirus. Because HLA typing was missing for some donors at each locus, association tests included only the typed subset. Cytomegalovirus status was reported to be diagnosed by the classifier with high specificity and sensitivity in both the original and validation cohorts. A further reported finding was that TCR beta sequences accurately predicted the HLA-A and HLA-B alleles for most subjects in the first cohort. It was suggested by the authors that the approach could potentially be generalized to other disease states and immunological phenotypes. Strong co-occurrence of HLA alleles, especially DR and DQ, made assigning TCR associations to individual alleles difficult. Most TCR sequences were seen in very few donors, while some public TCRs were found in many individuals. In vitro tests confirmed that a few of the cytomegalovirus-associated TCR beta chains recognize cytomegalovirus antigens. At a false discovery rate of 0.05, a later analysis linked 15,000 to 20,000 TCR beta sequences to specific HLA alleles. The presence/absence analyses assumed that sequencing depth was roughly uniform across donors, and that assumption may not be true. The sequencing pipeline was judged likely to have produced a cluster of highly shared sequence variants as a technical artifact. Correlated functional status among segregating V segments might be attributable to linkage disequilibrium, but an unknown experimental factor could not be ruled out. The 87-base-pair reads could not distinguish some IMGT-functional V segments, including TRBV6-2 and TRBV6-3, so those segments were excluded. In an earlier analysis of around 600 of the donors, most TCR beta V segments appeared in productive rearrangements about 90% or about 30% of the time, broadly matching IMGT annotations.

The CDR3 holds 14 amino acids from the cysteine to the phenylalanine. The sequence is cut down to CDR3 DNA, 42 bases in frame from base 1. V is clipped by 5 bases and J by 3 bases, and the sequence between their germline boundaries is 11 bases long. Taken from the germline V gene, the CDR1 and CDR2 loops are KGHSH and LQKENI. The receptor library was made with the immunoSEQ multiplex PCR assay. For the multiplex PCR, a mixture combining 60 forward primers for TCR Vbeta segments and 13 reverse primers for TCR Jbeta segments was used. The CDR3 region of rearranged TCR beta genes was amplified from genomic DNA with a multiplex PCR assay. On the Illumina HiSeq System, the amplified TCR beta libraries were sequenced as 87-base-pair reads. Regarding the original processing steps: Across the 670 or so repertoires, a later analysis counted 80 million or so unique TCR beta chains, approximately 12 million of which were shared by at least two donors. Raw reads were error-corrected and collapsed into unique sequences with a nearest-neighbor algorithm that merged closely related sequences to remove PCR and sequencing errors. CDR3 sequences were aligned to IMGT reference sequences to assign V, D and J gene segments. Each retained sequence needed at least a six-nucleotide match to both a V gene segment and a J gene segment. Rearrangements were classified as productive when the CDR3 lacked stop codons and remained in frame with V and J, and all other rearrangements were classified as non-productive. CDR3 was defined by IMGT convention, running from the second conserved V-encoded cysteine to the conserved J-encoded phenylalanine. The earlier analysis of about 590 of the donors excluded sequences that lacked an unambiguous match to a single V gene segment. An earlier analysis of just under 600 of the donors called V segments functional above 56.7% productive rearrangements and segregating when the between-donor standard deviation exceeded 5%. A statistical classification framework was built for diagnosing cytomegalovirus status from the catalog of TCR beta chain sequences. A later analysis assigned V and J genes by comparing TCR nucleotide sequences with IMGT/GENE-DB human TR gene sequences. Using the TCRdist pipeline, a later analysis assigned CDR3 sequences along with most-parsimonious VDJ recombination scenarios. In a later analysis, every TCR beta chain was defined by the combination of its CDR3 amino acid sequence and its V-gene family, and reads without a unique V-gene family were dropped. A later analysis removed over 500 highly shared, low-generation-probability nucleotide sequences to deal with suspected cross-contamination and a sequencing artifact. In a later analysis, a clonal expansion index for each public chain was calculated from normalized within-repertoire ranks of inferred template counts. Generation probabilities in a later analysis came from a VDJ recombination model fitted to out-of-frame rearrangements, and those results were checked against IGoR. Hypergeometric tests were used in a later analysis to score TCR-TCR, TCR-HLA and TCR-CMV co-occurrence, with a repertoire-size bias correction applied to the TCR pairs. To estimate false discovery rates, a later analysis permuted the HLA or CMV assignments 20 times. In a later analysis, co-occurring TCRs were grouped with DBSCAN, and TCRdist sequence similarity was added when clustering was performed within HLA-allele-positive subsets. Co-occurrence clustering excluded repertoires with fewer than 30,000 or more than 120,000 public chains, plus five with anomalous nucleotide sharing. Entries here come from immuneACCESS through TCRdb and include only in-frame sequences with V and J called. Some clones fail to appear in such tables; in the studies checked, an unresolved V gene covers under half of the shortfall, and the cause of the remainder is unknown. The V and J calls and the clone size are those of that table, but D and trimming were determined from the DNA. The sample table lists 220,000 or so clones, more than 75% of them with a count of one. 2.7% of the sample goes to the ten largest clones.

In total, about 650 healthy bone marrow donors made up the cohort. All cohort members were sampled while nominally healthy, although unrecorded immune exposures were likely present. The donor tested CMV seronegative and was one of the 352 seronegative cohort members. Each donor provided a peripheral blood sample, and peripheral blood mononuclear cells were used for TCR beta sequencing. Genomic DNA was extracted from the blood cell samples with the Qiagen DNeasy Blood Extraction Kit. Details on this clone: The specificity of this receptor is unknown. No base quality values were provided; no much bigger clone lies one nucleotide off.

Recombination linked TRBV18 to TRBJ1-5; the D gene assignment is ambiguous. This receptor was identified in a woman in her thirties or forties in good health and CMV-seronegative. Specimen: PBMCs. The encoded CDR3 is CASSSLESNQPQHF. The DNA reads TGTGCCAGCTCATCGCTAGAATCCAATCAGCCCCAGCATTTT.